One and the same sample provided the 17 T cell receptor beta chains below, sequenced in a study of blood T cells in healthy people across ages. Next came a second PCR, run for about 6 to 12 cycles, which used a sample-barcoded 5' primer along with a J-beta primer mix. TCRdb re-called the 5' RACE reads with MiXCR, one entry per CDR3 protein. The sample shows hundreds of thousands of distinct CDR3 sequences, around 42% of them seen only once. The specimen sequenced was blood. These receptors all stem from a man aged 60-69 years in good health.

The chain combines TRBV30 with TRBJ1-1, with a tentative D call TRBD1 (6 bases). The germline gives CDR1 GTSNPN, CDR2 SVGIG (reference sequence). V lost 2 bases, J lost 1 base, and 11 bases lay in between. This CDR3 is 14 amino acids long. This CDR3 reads CAWSPGTQNTEAFF. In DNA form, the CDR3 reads TGTGCCTGGAGTCCCGGGACACAGAACACTGAAGCTTTCTTT.

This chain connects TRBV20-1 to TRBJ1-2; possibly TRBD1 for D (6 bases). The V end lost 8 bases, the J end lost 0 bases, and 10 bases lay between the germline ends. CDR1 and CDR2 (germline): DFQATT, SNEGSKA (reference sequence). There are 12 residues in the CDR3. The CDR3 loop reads CSTGTTNYGYTF. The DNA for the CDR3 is TGCAGTACCGGGACAACTAACTATGGCTACACCTTC.

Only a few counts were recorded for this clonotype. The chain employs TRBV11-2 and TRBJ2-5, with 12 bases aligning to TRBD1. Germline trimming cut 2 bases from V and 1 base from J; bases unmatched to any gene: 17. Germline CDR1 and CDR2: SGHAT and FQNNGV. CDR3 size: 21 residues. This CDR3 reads CASSLKWDRGRGGRIQETQYF. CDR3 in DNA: TGTGCCAGCAGCTTAAAATGGGACAGGGGGCGAGGGGGGAGGATCCAAGAGACCCAGTACTTC. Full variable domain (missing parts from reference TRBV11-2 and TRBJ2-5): EAGVAQSPRYKIIEKRQSVAFWCNPISGHATLYWYQQILGQGPKLLIQFQNNGVVDDSQLPKDRFSAERLKGVDSTLKIQPAKLEDSAVYLCASSLKWDRGRGGRIQETQYFGPGTRLLVL.

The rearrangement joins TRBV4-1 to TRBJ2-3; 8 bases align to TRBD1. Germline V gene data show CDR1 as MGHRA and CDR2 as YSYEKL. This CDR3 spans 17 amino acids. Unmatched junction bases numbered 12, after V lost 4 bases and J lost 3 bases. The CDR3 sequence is CASSPQGALGLTDTQYF. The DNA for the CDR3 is TGCGCCAGCAGCCCCCAGGGGGCGCTTGGTCTTACAGATACGCAGTATTTT.

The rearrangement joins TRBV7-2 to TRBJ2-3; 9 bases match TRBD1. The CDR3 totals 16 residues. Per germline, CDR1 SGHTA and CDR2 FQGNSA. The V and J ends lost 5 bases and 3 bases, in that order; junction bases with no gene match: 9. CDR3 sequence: CASSPDRGGSTDTQYF. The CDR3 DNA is TGTGCCAGCAGCCCGGACAGGGGAGGTAGTACAGATACGCAGTATTTT.

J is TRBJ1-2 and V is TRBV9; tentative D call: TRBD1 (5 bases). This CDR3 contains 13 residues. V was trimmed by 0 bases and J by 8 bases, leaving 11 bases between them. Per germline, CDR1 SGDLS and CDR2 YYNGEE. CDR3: CASSVGGSSGYTF. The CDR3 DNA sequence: TGTGCCAGCAGCGTAGGGGGCTCGTCGGGCTACACCTTC.

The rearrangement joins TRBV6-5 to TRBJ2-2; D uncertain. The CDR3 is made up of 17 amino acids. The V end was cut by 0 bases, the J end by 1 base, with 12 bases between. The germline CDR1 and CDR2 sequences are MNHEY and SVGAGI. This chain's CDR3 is CASSYSQKTKNTGELFF. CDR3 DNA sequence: TGTGCCAGCAGTTACTCGCAAAAGACCAAGAACACCGGGGAGCTGTTTTTT.

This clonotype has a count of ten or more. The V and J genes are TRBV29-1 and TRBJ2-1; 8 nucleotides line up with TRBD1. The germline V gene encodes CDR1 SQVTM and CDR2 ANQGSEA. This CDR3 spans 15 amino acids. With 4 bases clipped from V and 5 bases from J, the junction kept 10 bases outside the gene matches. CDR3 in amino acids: CSVASPGQANNEQFF. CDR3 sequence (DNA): TGCAGCGTTGCATCCCCGGGACAGGCAAACAATGAGCAGTTCTTC.

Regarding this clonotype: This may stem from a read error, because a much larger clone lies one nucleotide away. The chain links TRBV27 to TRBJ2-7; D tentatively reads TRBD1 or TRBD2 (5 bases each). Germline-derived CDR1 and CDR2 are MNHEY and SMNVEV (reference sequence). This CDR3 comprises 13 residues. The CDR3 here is CTSSYGALGEQYF. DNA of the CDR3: TGTACCAGCAGTTACGGGGCCCTGGGGGAGCAGTACTTC.

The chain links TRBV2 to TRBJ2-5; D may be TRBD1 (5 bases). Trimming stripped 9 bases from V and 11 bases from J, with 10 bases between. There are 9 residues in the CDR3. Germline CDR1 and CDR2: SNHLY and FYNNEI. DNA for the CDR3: TGTGCCAGAAGGGGTGAGCAGTACTTC. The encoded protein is CARRGEQYF.

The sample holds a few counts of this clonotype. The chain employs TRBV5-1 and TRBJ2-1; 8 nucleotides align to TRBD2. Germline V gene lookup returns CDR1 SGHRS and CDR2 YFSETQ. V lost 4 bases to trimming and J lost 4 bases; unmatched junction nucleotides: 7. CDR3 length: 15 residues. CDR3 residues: CASSLGTRLYNEQFF. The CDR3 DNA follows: TGCGCCAGCAGCCTCGGGACTAGGTTATACAATGAGCAGTTCTTC.

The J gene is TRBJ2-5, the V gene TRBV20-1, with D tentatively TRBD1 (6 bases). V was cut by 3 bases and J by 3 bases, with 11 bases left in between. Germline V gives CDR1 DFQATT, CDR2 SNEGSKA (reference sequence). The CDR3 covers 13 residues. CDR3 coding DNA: TGCAGTGCTAGGAGAGGGGGAGAAGAGACCCAGTACTTC. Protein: CSARRGGEETQYF.

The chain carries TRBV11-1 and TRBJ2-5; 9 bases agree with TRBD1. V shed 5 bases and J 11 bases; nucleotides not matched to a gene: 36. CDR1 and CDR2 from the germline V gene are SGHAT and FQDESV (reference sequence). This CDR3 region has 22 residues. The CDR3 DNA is TGTGCCAGCAGCCCGATCCCAGGGGACCAATTTTCATGGGGACAGGGCATCAATGAGCAGTACTTC. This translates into CASSPIPGDQFSWGQGINEQYF. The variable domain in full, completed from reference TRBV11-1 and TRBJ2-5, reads EAEVAQSPRYKITEKSQAVAFWCDPISGHATLYWYRQILGQGPELLVQFQDESVVDDSQLPKDRFSAERLKGVDSTLKIQPAELGDSAMYLCASSPIPGDQFSWGQGINEQYFGPGTRLLVL.

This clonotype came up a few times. CDR3 amino acids: CSASRGFQPQHF. CDR3 nucleotides: TGCAGTGCTAGCCGCGGGTTTCAGCCCCAGCATTTT. The chain has TRBV20-1 and TRBJ1-5; D not resolved. CDR1 is DFQATT, CDR2 SNEGSKA, per germline (reference sequence). There are 12 residues in the CDR3. Trimming removed 3 bases at V and 6 bases at J, with 9 bases between.

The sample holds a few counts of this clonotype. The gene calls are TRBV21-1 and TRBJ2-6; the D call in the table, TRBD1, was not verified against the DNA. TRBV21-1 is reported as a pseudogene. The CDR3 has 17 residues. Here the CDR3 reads CASSKEQESSGANVLTF. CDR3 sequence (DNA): TGTGCCAGCAGCAAAGAACAGGAAAGCTCTGGGGCCAACGTCCTGACTTTC.

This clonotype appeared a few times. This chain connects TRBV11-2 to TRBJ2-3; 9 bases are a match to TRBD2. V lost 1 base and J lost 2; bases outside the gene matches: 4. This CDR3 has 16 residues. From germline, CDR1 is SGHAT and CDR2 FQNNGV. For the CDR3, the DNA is TGTGCCAGCAGCTTAGTAGCGGGGGCCCCCACAGATACGCAGTATTTT. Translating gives CASSLVAGAPTDTQYF.

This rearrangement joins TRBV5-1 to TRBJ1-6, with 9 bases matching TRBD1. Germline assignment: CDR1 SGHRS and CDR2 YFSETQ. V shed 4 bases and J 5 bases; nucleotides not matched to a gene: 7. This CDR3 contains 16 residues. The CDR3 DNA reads TGCGCCAGCAGCGTGCATAGACAGGGGGATAATTCACCCCTCCACTTT. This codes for CASSVHRQGDNSPLHF.